These 11 T cell receptor beta chains share one sample of origin, sequenced in a study of identical twins. TCRdb re-called the 5' RACE reads through MiXCR, storing one row per CDR3 protein. The sample records more than 400,000 distinct CDR3 sequences, roughly 15% being singletons. The sample was also linked to a second study, of yellow fever vaccine responses in identical twins.

The sequencing input was CD4+ T cells sorted from blood. These receptors were taken from a woman aged 18-30 years in good health.

A few counts support this clonotype. The rearrangement joins TRBV20-1 to TRBJ2-1; TRBD2 matches 11 bases. The CDR3 runs 16 residues. J was trimmed by 7 bases and V by 6 bases; bases with no gene match: 14. Per germline, CDR1 DFQATT and CDR2 SNEGSKA (reference sequence). The CDR3 nucleotides read TGCAGTGCCTATTCAATACTAGCGGGAGAGCCGAATGAGCAGTTCTTC. Protein sequence: CSAYSILAGEPNEQFF.

This sequence joins TRBV9 and TRBJ2-5; 16 bases are shared with TRBD2. Germline lookup yields CDR1 SGDLS and CDR2 YYNGEE. The V and J ends lost 2 bases and 2 bases, in that order; junction bases with no gene match: 6. CDR3 length equals 18 residues. The CDR3, as DNA: TGTGCCAGCAGCGTTGGGACTAGCGGGGGGGTGCGGCAAGAGACCCAGTACTTC. The encoded protein is CASSVGTSGGVRQETQYF.

The chain carries TRBV6-1 and TRBJ2-3; TRBD1 is a possible D gene (5 bases). V was trimmed by 5 bases and J by 2 bases, leaving 23 bases between them. This CDR3 has 18 amino acids. CDR1 and CDR2 (germline): MNHNS, SASEGT. In DNA form, the CDR3 reads TGTGCCAGCAGTAGACGGACATCTCATGTCCCTTTCACAGATACGCAGTATTTT. Its protein product is CASSRRTSHVPFTDTQYF.

The chain couples TRBV2 to TRBJ1-5, with D perhaps TRBD1 (5 bases). CDR1 is SNHLY, CDR2 FYNNEI, per germline. The CDR3 length is 15 residues. V dropped 6 bases and J dropped 4 bases, with 16 bases sitting between them. The CDR3 loop reads CASSWGGSMNQPQHF. The CDR3 DNA is TGTGCCAGCAGCTGGGGGGGTTCCATGAATCAGCCCCAGCATTTT.

This clonotype was detected a few times. The rearrangement links TRBV29-1 to TRBJ2-3; maybe TRBD2 (6 bases). Trimming removed 3 bases at V and 6 bases at J, with 13 bases between. This CDR3 region has 13 residues. Germline V lookup: CDR1 SQVTM, CDR2 ANQGSEA. In DNA form, the CDR3 reads TGCAGCGTTGACTTTGCGGGAATTGATACGCAGTATTTT. Translation gives CSVDFAGIDTQYF.

The gene calls are TRBV29-1 and TRBJ2-2; no firm D call. CDR1 is SQVTM, CDR2 ANQGSEA, per germline. V lost 5 bases, J lost 0 bases, and 10 bases lay in between. The CDR3 has 14 residues. CDR3 coding DNA: TGCAGCGTTAGTAGGGCCACGAACACCGGGGAGCTGTTTTTT. Its protein is CSVSRATNTGELFF.

The chain combines TRBV3-1 with TRBJ2-2; D perhaps matches TRBD1 (5 bases). The germline V and J ends were trimmed by 6 bases and 7 bases, with 12 bases remaining between them. Germline V gene data show CDR1 as LGHDT and CDR2 as YNNKEL (reference sequence). The CDR3 extends over 13 amino acids. CDR3 nucleotide sequence: TGTGCCAGCAGTCGGCAGGGTTTCGGGGAGCTGTTTTTT. Protein: CASSRQGFGELFF.

This clonotype was counted a few times. The J gene is TRBJ1-1, the V gene TRBV28; D gene ambiguous. V was shortened by 3 bases and J by 4 bases, with 15 bases between the two germline ends. Germline loops: CDR1 MDHEN, CDR2 SYDVKM. CDR3 length: 15 residues. The CDR3 reads CASSFLGGGSTEAFF. DNA for the CDR3: TGTGCCAGCAGTTTCTTAGGAGGAGGGAGCACTGAAGCTTTCTTT.

This chain uses TRBV15 with TRBJ1-1, with 7 nucleotides matching TRBD1. The germline V gene encodes CDR1 LNHNV and CDR2 YYDKDF (reference sequence). The CDR3 has 14 amino acids. Trimming at V came to 0 bases and at J to 7 bases, leaving 5 bases not matched to a gene. The CDR3 here is CATSRDRTGREAFF. As DNA, the CDR3 is TGTGCCACCAGCAGAGATCGGACAGGACGTGAAGCTTTCTTT.

The V call is TRBV28, the J call TRBJ2-1; a weak D match, TRBD2 (6 bases). The length of the CDR3 is 12 residues. Trimming left V 4 bases short and J 14 bases short, with 15 bases between. Germline V gene data show CDR1 as MDHEN and CDR2 as SYDVKM. The DNA for the CDR3 is TGTGCCAGCAGTTCCTCGACTAGACCAAAGTTCTTC. Its translation: CASSSSTRPKFF.

Many counts were recorded for this clonotype. CDR3 sequence reads: CASSLGTGIPGYTF. The CDR3 DNA follows: TGTGCCAGCAGCTTAGGGACAGGGATCCCTGGTTACACCTTC. The chain uses TRBV7-9 and TRBJ1-2, with 8 bases that match TRBD1. Trimming cost V 1 base and J 11 bases; bases outside gene matches: 9. The CDR3 runs to 14 residues. The V gene's germline CDR1 is SEHNR and CDR2 FQNEAQ (reference sequence).